The 24 T cell receptor beta chains listed next were all sequenced from one sample in a study of T cell responses to AZD1222 COVID-19 vaccine. Only in-frame clones appear in the TCRdb table, and some are missing; sequencing was by immunoSEQ multiplex PCR. The sample yields about 130,000 clones, 90% seen once. The sequenced sample was peripheral blood, obtained on day 0 of AZD1222 vaccination. The receptors here all came from an adult in good health.

J is TRBJ2-1 and V is TRBV7-9; either TRBD1 or TRBD2 may fit D (6 bases each). This CDR3 contains 15 residues. Per the germline V gene, CDR1 is SEHNR and CDR2 is FQNEAQ (reference sequence). Trimming shortened V by 7 bases and J by 4 bases, and 17 bases separated the two germline ends. CDR3 in amino acids: CASTKGGEGYNEQFF. The DNA for the CDR3 is TGTGCCAGCACCAAGGGGGGAGAGGGGTACAATGAGCAGTTCTTC.

This chain connects TRBV7-9 to TRBJ2-7; no clear D gene. The CDR3 contains 13 residues. Germline-derived CDR1 and CDR2 are SEHNR and FQNEAQ (reference sequence). V lost 1 base and J 4 bases, leaving 8 bases between the germline ends. The DNA for the CDR3 is TGTGCCAGCAGCTTAGTTGGTCATTACGAGCAGTACTTC. Translated: CASSLVGHYEQYF. Variable domain in full (rest from reference TRBV7-9 and TRBJ2-7): DTGVSQNPRHKITKRGQNVTFRCDPISEHNRLYWYRQTLGQGPEFLTYFQNEAQLEKSRLLSDRFSAERPKGSFSTLEIQRTEQGDSAMYLCASSLVGHYEQYFGPGTRLTVT.

The chain is built from TRBV6-1 and TRBJ2-7; D is perhaps TRBD2 (6 bases). V gave up 1 base and J gave up 5 bases, with 12 bases separating them. CDR3 size: 14 residues. Germline CDR1 MNHNS, CDR2 SASEGT. The CDR3 DNA is TGTGCCAGCAGTGAAGTAAGCGGCGGGAACGAGCAGTACTTC. Residues: CASSEVSGGNEQYF.

V is TRBV20-1 and J is TRBJ2-7; 9 bases are shared with TRBD1. Germline-derived CDR1 and CDR2 are DFQATT and SNEGSKA (reference sequence). The CDR3 totals 15 residues. V dropped 3 bases and J dropped 2; count of bases not matched to a gene: 8. CDR3 sequence (DNA): TGCAGTGCTAGTCCTGGACAGGGGCGGACCTACGAGCAGTACTTC. This translates into CSASPGQGRTYEQYF.

The chain carries TRBV25-1 and TRBJ1-6; D may be TRBD1 (6 bases). The CDR3 consists of 15 residues. Looked up from germline, CDR1 is MGHDK and CDR2 is SYGVNS. Deletions cut 4 bases from V and 10 bases from J, with 17 bases between. CDR3 protein: CASSGPVGGRSPLHF. CDR3 in DNA: TGTGCCAGCAGTGGCCCAGTCGGGGGGCGATCACCCCTCCACTTT.

This rearrangement joins TRBV12-3 or TRBV12-4 to TRBJ2-1; 9 positions match TRBD1. The junction had 5 bases not matched to a gene; V was cut back by 2 bases and J by 12 bases. The CDR3 contains 13 residues. The CDR3 sequence is CASSLTGTGTQFF. CDR3 DNA: TGTGCCAGCAGTTTAACCGGGACAGGGACGCAGTTCTTC.

This sequence joins TRBV6-2 or TRBV6-3 and TRBJ2-7; perhaps TRBD2 as D (5 bases). V lost 5 bases and J lost 5, with 16 bases in between. CDR1 and CDR2 (germline): MNHEY, SVGEGT. The CDR3 extends over 14 amino acids. CDR3 region: CASSPLSGMDEQYF. The CDR3 nucleotides are TGTGCCAGCAGTCCACTGTCGGGGATGGACGAGCAGTACTTC.

V and J are TRBV19 and TRBJ1-5, with no clear D. The V gene lost 2 bases and the J gene lost 3 bases, with 8 bases spanning the gap. From germline, CDR1 is LNHDA and CDR2 SQIVND (reference sequence). The CDR3 contains 14 residues. The CDR3 DNA reads as TGTGCCAGTAGTATAACGGCCTCCAATCAGCCCCAGCATTTT. This codes for CASSITASNQPQHF. Combining the CDR3 with reference TRBV19 and TRBJ1-5 gives the whole variable domain DGGITQSPKYLFRKEGQNVTLSCEQNLNHDAMYWYRQDPGQGLRLIYYSQIVNDFQKGDIAEGYSVSREKKESFPLTVTSAQKNPTAFYLCASSITASNQPQHFGDGTRLSIL.

The gene calls are TRBV4-2 and TRBJ2-1; D may be TRBD1 (6 bases). There are 15 residues in the CDR3. The germline V gene has CDR1 LGHNA and CDR2 YNFKEQ. Trimming took off 2 bases at V and 9 bases at J, with 17 bases between the two ends. In nucleotides, the CDR3 is TGTGCCAGCAGCCAATCCCTCCAGGGGTGGGGTGAGCAGTTCTTC. Residues: CASSQSLQGWGEQFF.

This chain joins TRBV2 and TRBJ1-5; 8 bases line up with TRBD1. The CDR3 length is 12 residues. Per germline, CDR1 SNHLY and CDR2 FYNNEI. V lost 8 bases, J lost 11 bases, and 8 bases stayed unmatched. The CDR3 loop is CASGSGGASQHF. In DNA, the CDR3 is TGTGCCAGCGGGTCAGGGGGCGCGTCCCAGCATTTT.

V gene TRBV5-4 combines with J gene TRBJ1-2, with D maybe TRBD1 (6 bases). V lost 7 bases to trimming and J lost 2 bases, with 24 bases between them. CDR1 is SGHNT, CDR2 YYREEE, per germline (reference sequence). CDR3 size: 17 residues. CDR3 coding DNA: TGTGCCAGCCGAGATCTTCTTCGGGACACCGCAAACTATGGCTACACCTTC. Translated, it gives CASRDLLRDTANYGYTF.

This clone has just one count. The V call is TRBV29-1, the J call TRBJ2-2; TRBD1 might be the D (6 bases). Trimming removed 2 bases from V and 7 bases from J, with 11 bases in between. Germline V gives CDR1 SQVTM, CDR2 ANQGSEA. This CDR3 has 13 amino acids. CDR3 region: CSVETQGGGELFF. CDR3 sequence (DNA): TGCAGCGTTGAAACACAGGGCGGCGGGGAGCTGTTTTTT.

The chain has TRBV12-3 or TRBV12-4 and TRBJ2-3; 7 bases agree with TRBD1. This CDR3 has 12 residues. J lost 6 bases, V lost 7 bases, and 4 bases had no gene match. The CDR3 bases are TGTGCCAGCATATACAGGGGCGATACGCAGTATTTT. Translating it yields CASIYRGDTQYF.

The table lists this clone with a count of one. The chain carries TRBV10-3 and TRBJ1-2, with TRBD1 matching 12 bases. CDR1 is ENHRY, CDR2 SYGVKD, per germline. The V segment lost 9 bases and the J segment 6 bases; nucleotides outside the gene matches: 2. The CDR3 is made up of 12 amino acids. The CDR3 DNA sequence: TGTGCCATAGGGACAGGGGGCAATGGCTACACCTTC. It translates to CAIGTGGNGYTF.

The J gene is TRBJ1-2, the V gene TRBV28; a weak D match, TRBD1 (5 bases). V was clipped by 5 bases and J by 6 bases, with 22 bases between them. This CDR3 has 16 residues. CDR1 and CDR2 from the germline V gene are MDHEN and SYDVKM. DNA of the CDR3: TGTGCCAGCAGTACGAGCGCGGGGGTGGGGCGTAATGGCTACACCTTC. Translation: CASSTSAGVGRNGYTF.

The chain is built from TRBV12-3 or TRBV12-4 and TRBJ1-1; no reliable D call. V lost 4 bases and J 0 bases, leaving 3 bases between the germline ends. This CDR3 has 12 residues. The CDR3 sequence is CASSYLNTEAFF. The CDR3 bases are TGTGCCAGCAGTTATTTGAACACTGAAGCTTTCTTT.

This rearrangement joins TRBV7-5 to TRBJ1-3; the table's D call TRBD1 went unverified against the DNA. TRBV7-5 is classified as a pseudogene. This CDR3 is built from 20 residues. This CDR3 is CARSTYRGHRYHSPGNTIYF. The CDR3 DNA follows: TGTGCCAGAAGCACCTATCGGGGACATCGGTACCATTCTCCTGGAAACACCATATATTTT.

This chain joins TRBV28 and TRBJ2-7; D is unclear. The CDR3 is 12 amino acids. The V gene's germline CDR1 is MDHEN and CDR2 SYDVKM. Trimming cost V 3 bases and J 4 bases, with 7 bases left between them. For the CDR3, the DNA is TGTGCCAGCAGTTTTCGCCTATACGAGCAGTACTTC. Protein: CASSFRLYEQYF.

The chain uses TRBV10-1 and TRBJ2-2; D unresolved. V lost 8 bases to trimming and J lost 5 bases, with 9 bases between them. CDR1 and CDR2 from the germline V gene are WNHNN and SYGVQD (reference sequence). The CDR3 loop spans 12 amino acids. Written as DNA, the CDR3 is TGCGCCAGCGAAGCCCCGACCGGGGAGCTGTTTTTT. Translating gives CASEAPTGELFF.

V is TRBV28 and J is TRBJ1-1; no clear D. CDR3 length equals 15 residues. V dropped 3 bases and J dropped 5 bases, with 16 bases sitting between them. Germline V CDR1 and CDR2: MDHEN, SYDVKM. CDR3 sequence reads: CASSLGGQGRTEAFF. The DNA of the CDR3 is TGTGCCAGCAGTTTGGGTGGCCAAGGGAGAACTGAAGCTTTCTTT.

The V and J genes are TRBV14 and TRBJ2-2; TRBD2 agrees at 7 bases. V lost 6 bases to trimming and J lost 1 base; unmatched junction nucleotides: 2. CDR1 is SGHDN and CDR2 is FVKESK in the germline V gene. This CDR3 spans 14 amino acids. CDR3 residues: CASSGTMNTGELFF. Written as DNA, the CDR3 is TGTGCCAGCAGTGGGACTATGAACACCGGGGAGCTGTTTTTT.

The chain recombines TRBV7-9 with TRBJ2-5, with D maybe TRBD2 (6 bases). CDR1 and CDR2 from the germline V gene are SEHNR and FQNEAQ (reference sequence). Trimming cost V 1 base and J 5 bases, with 20 bases left between them. The CDR3 has 17 amino acids. The CDR3 here is CASSLDGSGVVRETQYF. The CDR3 DNA reads as TGTGCCAGCAGCTTAGATGGTAGCGGTGTTGTGAGGGAGACCCAGTACTTC.

The chain recombines TRBV27 with TRBJ2-3; 11 bases are shared with TRBD2. Germline V CDR1 and CDR2: MNHEY, SMNVEV (reference sequence). The length of the CDR3 is 16 residues. V was clipped by 7 bases and J by 4 bases; unmatched bases: 10. The CDR3 DNA is TGTGCCAGCACCTATAGCGGGGGGGAAAGGGCAGATACGCAGTATTTT. It yields the protein CASTYSGGERADTQYF.

This rearrangement joins TRBV11-3 to TRBJ2-7; weak D call: TRBD2 (5 bases). CDR1 and CDR2 (germline): SGHNT, YENEEA. The CDR3 extends over 14 amino acids. Between the trimmed V and J ends, which lost 1 base and 5 bases, there was a span of 12 bases. CDR3 sequence reads: CASSLGGGFNEQYF. CDR3 DNA: TGTGCCAGCAGCTTAGGTGGAGGCTTTAACGAGCAGTACTTC.